One sample yielded the 14 T cell receptor beta chains listed below, sequenced in a study of blood T cell repertoires in COVID-19. This table comes from immunoSEQ multiplex PCR, and its TCRdb copy is limited to in-frame clones, with some not included. The table has about 74,000 clones, under 85% seen once; the top ten hold over 20%. The sequenced sample consisted of peripheral blood. All receptors derive from a man aged 65 to 85 with acute or convalescent COVID-19.

The CDR3 DNA reads TGTGCCAGCGGGCTATCCTACGAGCAGTACTTC. This gives the protein CASGLSYEQYF. V gene TRBV2 combines with J gene TRBJ2-7; D unclear. The CDR3 is made up of 11 amino acids. Germline V gives CDR1 SNHLY, CDR2 FYNNEI. V lost 8 bases to trimming and J lost 1 base, with 6 bases between them.

The V and J genes are TRBV4-2 and TRBJ2-1, with a weak D call TRBD2 (5 bases). From germline, CDR1 is LGHNA and CDR2 YNFKEQ. V was shortened by 0 bases and J by 2 bases, with 8 bases between the two germline ends. The CDR3 totals 15 residues. CDR3 residues: CASSQEPAAYNEQFF. The CDR3 coding sequence is TGTGCCAGCAGCCAAGAACCAGCGGCCTACAATGAGCAGTTCTTC.

This clone occurred many times. V usage is TRBV7-9 and J usage is TRBJ2-7; a possible D gene is TRBD2 (5 bases). Germline V lookup: CDR1 SEHNR, CDR2 FQNEAQ (reference sequence). The V end lost 3 bases, the J end lost 4 bases, and 7 bases lay between the germline ends. The CDR3 is made up of 12 amino acids. The CDR3 reads CASSFGDYEQYF. The DNA of the CDR3 is TGTGCCAGCAGCTTCGGGGATTACGAGCAGTACTTC.

The chain links TRBV28 to TRBJ2-7, with 8 bases matching TRBD2. From germline, CDR1 is MDHEN and CDR2 SYDVKM. Unmatched junction bases numbered 10, after V lost 5 bases and J lost 4 bases. This CDR3 is built from 15 residues. CDR3 sequence reads: CASSPAGAGDYEQYF. The DNA of the CDR3 is TGTGCCAGCAGTCCGGCGGGAGCGGGAGATTACGAGCAGTACTTC.

This chain uses TRBV6-1 with TRBJ1-5, with D possibly matching TRBD1 (5 bases). The CDR3 extends over 12 amino acids. Trimming shortened V by 3 bases and J by 11 bases, and 11 bases separated the two germline ends. The germline V gene has CDR1 MNHNS and CDR2 SASEGT. The CDR3 sequence: CASSEGRDSQHF. CDR3 bases: TGTGCCAGCAGTGAGGGCAGGGACTCCCAGCATTTT.

Of note for this clone: The junction shows a germline mismatch at one end, possibly a read error. The chain joins TRBV7-7 to TRBJ2-1, with 9 positions matching TRBD2. CDR1 and CDR2 (germline): SSHAT, FNYEAQ (reference sequence). CDR3 length equals 17 residues. CDR3 amino acids: CASSLRGLAGIYNEQFF. In DNA form, the CDR3 reads TGTGCTAGCAGCTTAAGGGGGCTAGCGGGGATCTACAATGAGCAGTTCTTC.

The chain is built from TRBV18 and TRBJ1-5; D is perhaps TRBD1 (5 bases). Germline-derived CDR1 and CDR2 are KGHSH and LQKENI. V was cut by 3 bases and J by 7 bases, with 10 bases left in between. This CDR3 region has 13 residues. In DNA, the CDR3 is TGTGCCAGCTCACCGGAGGGGCCACAGCCCCAGCATTTT. Its protein product is CASSPEGPQPQHF.

This clone was detected only a few times. The V call is TRBV28, the J call TRBJ1-1, with 7 bases identical to TRBD1. Germline CDR1 MDHEN, CDR2 SYDVKM. There are 15 residues in the CDR3. Trimming took 9 bases from V and 4 from J; bases not matched to a gene: 14. CDR3 DNA: TGTGCCAGTAGACAGGGCAATGGACGAACCACTGAAGCTTTCTTT. The encoded protein is CASRQGNGRTTEAFF. The full variable domain, in which reference TRBV28 and TRBJ1-1 provide the parts outside the CDR3, is DVKVTQSSRYLVKRTGEKVFLECVQDMDHENMFWYRQDPGLGLRLIYFSYDVKMKEKGDIPEGYSVSREKKERFSLILESASTNQTSMYLCASRQGNGRTTEAFFGQGTRLTVV.

This clone came up a few times. This chain's CDR3 is CAIGGISYGYTF. Here the CDR3 DNA reads TGTGCCATAGGGGGTATAAGCTATGGCTACACCTTC. This chain joins TRBV10-3 and TRBJ1-2, with D maybe TRBD1 (6 bases). Trimming left V 9 bases short and J 4 bases short, with 12 bases between. CDR1 and CDR2 from the germline V gene are ENHRY and SYGVKD. This CDR3 comprises 12 residues.

The rearrangement joins TRBV4-2 to TRBJ2-5; D gene uncertain. CDR1 and CDR2 from the germline V gene are LGHNA and YNFKEQ. V was pared by 3 bases and J by 0 bases, with 8 bases between. This CDR3 spans 14 amino acids. CDR3 nucleotides: TGTGCCAGCAGCCATGGGCACTACCAAGAGACCCAGTACTTC. This codes for CASSHGHYQETQYF.

Written as DNA, the CDR3 is TGTGCCAGCAGTCTCAGGCTGGCGAACACTGAAGCTTTCTTT. Its protein is CASSLRLANTEAFF. The chain combines TRBV2 with TRBJ1-1; D gene ambiguous. Germline lookup yields CDR1 SNHLY and CDR2 FYNNEI. The V and J ends lost 5 bases and 1 base respectively, with 11 bases between them. CDR3 length: 14 amino acids.

The chain couples TRBV7-8 to TRBJ2-7, with a tentative D call TRBD2 (5 bases). Germline V gene lookup returns CDR1 SGHVS and CDR2 FQNEAQ. V lost 3 bases and J 6 bases, leaving 15 bases between the germline ends. The CDR3 sequence is 14 residues long. The CDR3 is CASSFAGGVIEQYF. CDR3 DNA: TGTGCCAGCAGCTTTGCAGGAGGAGTTATCGAGCAGTACTTC.

The rearrangement uses TRBV7-3 and TRBJ2-3; weak D call: TRBD2 (6 bases). The CDR3 covers 15 residues. V was pared by 6 bases and J by 5 bases, with 18 bases between. Germline CDR1 is SGHTA and CDR2 is FQGTGA. The CDR3 coding sequence is TGTGCCAGCAGTCTGGGGTTCGGGAGTAAAGATACGCAGTATTTT. Translated: CASSLGFGSKDTQYF.

The genes are TRBV11-2 and TRBJ2-7; D uncertain. Trimming removed 1 base at V and 3 bases at J, with 10 bases between. CDR3 length: 14 amino acids. CDR1 is SGHAT, CDR2 FQNNGV, per germline. Here the CDR3 reads CASSLGAQVYEQYF. CDR3 sequence (DNA): TGTGCCAGCAGCTTAGGTGCCCAGGTCTACGAGCAGTACTTC.